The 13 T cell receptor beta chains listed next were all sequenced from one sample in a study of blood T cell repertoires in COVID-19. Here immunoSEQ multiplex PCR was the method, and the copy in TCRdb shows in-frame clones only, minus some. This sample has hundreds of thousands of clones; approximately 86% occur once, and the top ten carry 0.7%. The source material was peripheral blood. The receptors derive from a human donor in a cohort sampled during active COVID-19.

In DNA, the CDR3 is TGTGCCAGCAGCGTAGGTAGGACAGGGGGCAACTATGGCTACACCTTC. Translated: CASSVGRTGGNYGYTF. This chain joins TRBV9 and TRBJ1-2, with 11 nucleotides matching TRBD1. J gave up 2 bases and V 0 bases, and 3 bases lay outside the gene matches. The CDR3 has 16 amino acids. Germline V gene data show CDR1 as SGDLS and CDR2 as YYNGEE.

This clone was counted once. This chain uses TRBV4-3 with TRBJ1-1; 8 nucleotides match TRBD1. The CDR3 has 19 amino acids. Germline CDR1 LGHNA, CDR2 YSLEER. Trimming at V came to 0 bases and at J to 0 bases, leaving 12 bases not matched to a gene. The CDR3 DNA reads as TGCGCCAGCAGCCAAGATGGGAAAACTACAGGGGGGGTGAACACTGAAGCTTTCTTT. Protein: CASSQDGKTTGGVNTEAFF.

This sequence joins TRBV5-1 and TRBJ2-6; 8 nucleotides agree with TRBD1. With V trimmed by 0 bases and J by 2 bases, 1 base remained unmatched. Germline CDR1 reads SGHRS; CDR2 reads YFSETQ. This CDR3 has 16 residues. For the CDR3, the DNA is TGCGCCAGCAGCTTGGACAGGGGGACTGGGGCCAACGTCCTGACTTTC. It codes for CASSLDRGTGANVLTF.

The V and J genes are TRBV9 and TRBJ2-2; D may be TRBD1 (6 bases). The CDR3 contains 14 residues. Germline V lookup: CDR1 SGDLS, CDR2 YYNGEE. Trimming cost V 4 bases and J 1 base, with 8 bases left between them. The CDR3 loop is CASSPTGNTGELFF. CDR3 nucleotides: TGTGCCAGCAGCCCGACAGGGAACACCGGGGAGCTGTTTTTT.

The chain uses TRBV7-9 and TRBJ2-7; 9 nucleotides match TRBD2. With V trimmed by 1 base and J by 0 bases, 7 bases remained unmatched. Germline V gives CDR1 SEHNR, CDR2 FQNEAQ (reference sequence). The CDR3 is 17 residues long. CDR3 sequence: CASSLGTSAQSSYEQYF. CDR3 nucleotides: TGTGCCAGCAGCTTAGGGACTAGCGCCCAGAGCTCCTACGAGCAGTACTTC.

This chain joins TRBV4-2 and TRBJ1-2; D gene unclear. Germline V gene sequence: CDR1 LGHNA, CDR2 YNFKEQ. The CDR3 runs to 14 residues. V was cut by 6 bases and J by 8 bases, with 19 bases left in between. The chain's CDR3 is CASSLQRAEDGYTF. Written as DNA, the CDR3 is TGTGCCAGCAGTTTACAGCGGGCCGAGGACGGCTACACCTTC.

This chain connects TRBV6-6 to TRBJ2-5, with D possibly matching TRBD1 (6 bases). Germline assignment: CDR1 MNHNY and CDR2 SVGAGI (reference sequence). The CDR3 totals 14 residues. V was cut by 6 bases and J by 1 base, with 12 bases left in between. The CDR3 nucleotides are TGTGCCAGCAGCCCCCCGACAGGCCAAGAGACCCAGTACTTC. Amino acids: CASSPPTGQETQYF.

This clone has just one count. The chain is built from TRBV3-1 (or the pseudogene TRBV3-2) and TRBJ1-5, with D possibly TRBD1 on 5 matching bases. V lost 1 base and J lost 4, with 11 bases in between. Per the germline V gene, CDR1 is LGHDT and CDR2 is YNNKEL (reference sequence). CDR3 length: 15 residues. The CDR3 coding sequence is TGTGCCAGCAGCCAAGGCCGTGGGGGGAATCAGCCCCAGCATTTT. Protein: CASSQGRGGNQPQHF.

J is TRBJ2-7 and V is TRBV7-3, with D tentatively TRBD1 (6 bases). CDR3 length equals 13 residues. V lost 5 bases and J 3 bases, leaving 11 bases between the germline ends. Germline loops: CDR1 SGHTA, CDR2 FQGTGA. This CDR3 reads CASSHGQSYEQYF. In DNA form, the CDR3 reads TGTGCCAGCAGCCACGGACAGAGCTACGAGCAGTACTTC.

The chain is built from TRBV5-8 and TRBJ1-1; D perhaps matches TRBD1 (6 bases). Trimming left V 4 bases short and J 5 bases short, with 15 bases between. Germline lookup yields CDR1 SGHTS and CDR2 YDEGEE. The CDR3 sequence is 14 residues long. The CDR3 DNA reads TGTGCCAGCAGCCCCCGAACAGGGATAACTGAAGCTTTCTTT. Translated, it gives CASSPRTGITEAFF.

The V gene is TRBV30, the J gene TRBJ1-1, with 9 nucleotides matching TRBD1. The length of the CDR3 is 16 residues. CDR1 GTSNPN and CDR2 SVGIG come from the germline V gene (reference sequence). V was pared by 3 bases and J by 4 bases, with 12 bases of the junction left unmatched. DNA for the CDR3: TGTGCCTGGAGGCTACCGGGACAGGGTCGGATCACTGAAGCTTTCTTT. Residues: CAWRLPGQGRITEAFF.

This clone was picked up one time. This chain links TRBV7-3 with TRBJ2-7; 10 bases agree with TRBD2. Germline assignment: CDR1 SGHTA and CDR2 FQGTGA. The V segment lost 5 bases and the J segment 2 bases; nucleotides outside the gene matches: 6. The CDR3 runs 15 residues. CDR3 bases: TGTGCCAGCAGCCCTACTAGCGGGGCTGCCTACGAGCAGTACTTC. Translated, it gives CASSPTSGAAYEQYF.

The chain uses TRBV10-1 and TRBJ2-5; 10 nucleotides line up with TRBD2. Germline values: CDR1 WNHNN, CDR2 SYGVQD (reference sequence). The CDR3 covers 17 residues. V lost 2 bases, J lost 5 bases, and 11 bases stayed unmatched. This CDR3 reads CASSEKASGGTTETQYF. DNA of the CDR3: TGCGCCAGCAGTGAGAAGGCTAGCGGGGGAACAACGGAGACCCAGTACTTC.